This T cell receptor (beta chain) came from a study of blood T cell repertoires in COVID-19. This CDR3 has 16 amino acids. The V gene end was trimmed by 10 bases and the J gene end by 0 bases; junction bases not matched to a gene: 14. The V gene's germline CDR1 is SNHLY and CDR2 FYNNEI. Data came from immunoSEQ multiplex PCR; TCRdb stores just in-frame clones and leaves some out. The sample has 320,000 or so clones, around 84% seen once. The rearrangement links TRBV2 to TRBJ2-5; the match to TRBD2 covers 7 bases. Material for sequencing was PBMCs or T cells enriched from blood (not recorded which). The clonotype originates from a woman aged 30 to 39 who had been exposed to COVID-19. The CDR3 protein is CATLKGRGGYQETQYF. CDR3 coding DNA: TGTGCCACCCTTAAGGGACGCGGGGGTTACCAAGAGACCCAGTACTTC.